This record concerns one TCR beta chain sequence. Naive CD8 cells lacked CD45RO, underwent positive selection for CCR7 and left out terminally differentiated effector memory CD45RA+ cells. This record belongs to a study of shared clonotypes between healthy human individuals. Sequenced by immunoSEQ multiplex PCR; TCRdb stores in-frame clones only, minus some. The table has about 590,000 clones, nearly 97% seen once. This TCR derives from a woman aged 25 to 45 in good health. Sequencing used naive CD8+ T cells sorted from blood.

The CDR3 spells CASKPTLHANYGYTF. CDR3 in DNA: TGTGCCAGTAAACCGACATTGCACGCTAACTATGGCTACACCTTC. The chain links TRBV19 to TRBJ1-2; D unclear. CDR1 LNHDA and CDR2 SQIVND come from the germline V gene (reference sequence). Trimming shortened V by 7 bases and J by 0 bases, and 15 bases separated the two germline ends. CDR3 length equals 15 residues.